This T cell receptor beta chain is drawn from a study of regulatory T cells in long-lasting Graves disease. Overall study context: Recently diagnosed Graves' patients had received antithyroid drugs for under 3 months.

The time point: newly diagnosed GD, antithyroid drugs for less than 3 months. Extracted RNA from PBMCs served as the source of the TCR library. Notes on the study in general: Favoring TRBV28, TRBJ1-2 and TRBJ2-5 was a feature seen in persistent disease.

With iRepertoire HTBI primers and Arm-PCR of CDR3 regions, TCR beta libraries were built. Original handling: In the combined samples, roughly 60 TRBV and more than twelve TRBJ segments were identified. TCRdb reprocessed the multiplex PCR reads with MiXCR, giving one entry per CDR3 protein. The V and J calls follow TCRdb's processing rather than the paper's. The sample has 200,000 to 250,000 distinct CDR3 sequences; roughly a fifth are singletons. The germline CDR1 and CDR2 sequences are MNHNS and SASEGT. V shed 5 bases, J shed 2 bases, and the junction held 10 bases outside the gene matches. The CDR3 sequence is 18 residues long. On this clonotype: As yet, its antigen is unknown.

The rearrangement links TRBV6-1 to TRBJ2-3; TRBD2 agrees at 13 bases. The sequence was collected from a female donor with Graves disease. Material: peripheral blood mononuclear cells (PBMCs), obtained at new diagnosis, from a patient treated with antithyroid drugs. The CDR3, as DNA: TGTGCCAGCAGTATCGTCACTAGCGGGAGGGCCGTCACAGATACGCAGTATTTT. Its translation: CASSIVTSGRAVTDTQYF.